Listed here are 23 T cell receptor beta chains from one sample, sequenced in a study of pediatric ulcerative colitis. TCRdb's table, derived via immunoSEQ multiplex PCR, lists solely in-frame clones and lacks some. This sample has 45,000 to 75,000 clones; 75% to 90% occur once, and the top ten carry approximately 1.5%. Source material: blood. These receptors all stem from a boy aged 5-17 years who was a control in a study of pediatric ulcerative colitis.

In this sample, this clone turned up once. The rearrangement uses TRBV7-2 and TRBJ2-3; no reliable D call. V was shortened by 5 bases and J by 0 bases, with 9 bases between the two germline ends. There are 14 residues in the CDR3. Germline values: CDR1 SGHTA, CDR2 FQGNSA. Here the CDR3 reads CASSLPASTDTQYF. DNA for the CDR3: TGTGCCAGCAGCCTCCCCGCCAGCACAGATACGCAGTATTTT.

The gene calls are TRBV6-1 and TRBJ2-7; TRBD2 matches at 7 bases. The trim removed 3 bases at V and 1 base at J, leaving 0 bases unmatched. The CDR3 spans 13 residues. CDR1 is MNHNS and CDR2 is SASEGT in the germline V gene. The CDR3 sequence is CASSERESYEQYF. The CDR3 nucleotides read TGTGCCAGCAGTGAGCGGGAGTCCTACGAGCAGTACTTC.

The chain combines TRBV9 with TRBJ2-2; D unclear. V dropped 0 bases and J dropped 4 bases, with 4 bases sitting between them. The CDR3 has 13 amino acids. Germline V gene lookup returns CDR1 SGDLS and CDR2 YYNGEE. CDR3 nucleotide sequence: TGTGCCAGCAGCGTAGACGGCACCGGGGAGCTGTTTTTT. Residues: CASSVDGTGELFF.

The V call is TRBV28, the J call TRBJ1-2; TRBD1 might be the D (5 bases). CDR1 and CDR2 from the germline V gene are MDHEN and SYDVKM. Deletions cut 7 bases from V and 6 bases from J, with 15 bases between. The CDR3 is 13 amino acids. In nucleotides, the CDR3 is TGTGCCAGCACCGCCGGGGGGAGGGATGGCTACACCTTC. Encoded protein: CASTAGGRDGYTF.

CDR3 region: CASSRGNTGELFF. In DNA form, the CDR3 reads TGTGCCAGCTCCAGGGGTAACACCGGGGAGCTGTTTTTT. The J gene is TRBJ2-2, the V gene TRBV6-5; maybe TRBD1 (6 bases). The CDR3 loop spans 13 amino acids. V was pared by 8 bases and J by 2 bases, with 9 bases between. The germline gives CDR1 MNHEY, CDR2 SVGAGI.

This sequence joins TRBV18 and TRBJ2-5, with 7 bases lining up with TRBD1. The V and J ends lost 4 bases and 3 bases, in that order; junction bases with no gene match: 11. This CDR3 region has 16 residues. Per the germline V gene, CDR1 is KGHSH and CDR2 is LQKENI. The CDR3 DNA reads as TGTGCCAGCTCACAAGTTCCATCCGGGACAGAAGAGACCCAGTACTTC. As protein: CASSQVPSGTEETQYF.

The V gene is TRBV9, the J gene TRBJ1-2, with no clear D. In germline, CDR1 is SGDLS, CDR2 YYNGEE. Trimming left V 0 bases short and J 0 bases short, with 9 bases between. The CDR3 contains 15 residues. This CDR3 is CASSVGGSANYGYTF. In DNA, the CDR3 is TGTGCCAGCAGCGTAGGTGGGTCGGCTAACTATGGCTACACCTTC. The variable domain in full, completed from reference TRBV9 and TRBJ1-2, reads DSGVTQTPKHLITATGQRVTLRCSPRSGDLSVYWYQQSLDQGLQFLIQYYNGEERAKGNILERFSAQQFPDLHSELNLSSLELGDSALYFCASSVGGSANYGYTFGSGTRLTVV.

The genes are TRBV4-3 and TRBJ2-3, with TRBD2 identical over 9 bases. This CDR3 is built from 17 residues. Germline V gene sequence: CDR1 LGHNA, CDR2 YSLEER. V lost 0 bases to trimming and J lost 7 bases; unmatched junction nucleotides: 11. The chain's CDR3 is CASSQDRRGGASNTQYF. Written as DNA, the CDR3 is TGCGCCAGCAGCCAAGATCGTCGCGGGGGGGCCTCAAATACGCAGTATTTT.

The chain uses TRBV25-1 and TRBJ2-5, with 13 bases identical to TRBD2. V shed 7 bases and J 1 base; nucleotides not matched to a gene: 9. From germline, CDR1 is MGHDK and CDR2 SYGVNS. CDR3 length: 17 amino acids. In DNA form, the CDR3 reads TGTGCCAGCACCTCCATGACTAGCGGGAGGATCCAAGAGACCCAGTACTTC. Translated: CASTSMTSGRIQETQYF.

The rearrangement uses TRBV9 and TRBJ2-7; D possibly matches TRBD1 or TRBD2 (6 bases each). Per the germline V gene, CDR1 is SGDLS and CDR2 is YYNGEE. Trimming cost V 0 bases and J 3 bases, with 10 bases left between them. The CDR3 loop spans 14 amino acids. The CDR3 DNA sequence: TGTGCCAGCAGCGTAGGGGGGGACAACTACGAGCAGTACTTC. This codes for CASSVGGDNYEQYF.

The chain employs TRBV4-3 and TRBJ2-1; 10 nucleotides agree with TRBD2. The ends lost 2 bases at V and 4 bases at J; junction bases unmatched: 8. CDR3 length equals 17 residues. Germline V gene lookup returns CDR1 LGHNA and CDR2 YSLEER. This chain's CDR3 is CASSQIFETSGYNEQFF. The CDR3 nucleotides are TGCGCCAGCAGCCAAATCTTTGAGACTAGCGGGTACAATGAGCAGTTCTTC.

V usage is TRBV9 and J usage is TRBJ1-3; D uncertain. The CDR3 runs 14 residues. V lost 0 bases and J 2 bases, leaving 6 bases between the germline ends. CDR1 and CDR2 from the germline V gene are SGDLS and YYNGEE. CDR3 nucleotides: TGTGCCAGCAGCGTAGATTCTACTGGAAACACCATATATTTT. Its protein product is CASSVDSTGNTIYF.

J is TRBJ1-2 and V is TRBV4-2; 10 bases map to TRBD1. Germline V lookup: CDR1 LGHNA, CDR2 YNFKEQ. There are 16 residues in the CDR3. V shed 2 bases and J 4 bases; nucleotides not matched to a gene: 7. As DNA, the CDR3 is TGTGCCAGCAGCCAACATGGACAGGGGGGTAGCTATGGCTACACCTTC. Protein product: CASSQHGQGGSYGYTF.

The rearrangement joins TRBV28 to TRBJ1-2, with no clear D. Trimming shortened V by 3 bases and J by 3 bases, and 20 bases separated the two germline ends. The CDR3 extends over 17 amino acids. Germline V CDR1 and CDR2: MDHEN, SYDVKM. DNA of the CDR3: TGTGCCAGCAGTTTTCTTACTTTGATGGGGTTTCACTATGGCTACACCTTC. Translated: CASSFLTLMGFHYGYTF.

The chain recombines TRBV7-6 with TRBJ2-2; 9 nucleotides match TRBD1. In germline, CDR1 is SGHVS, CDR2 FNYEAQ. The CDR3 is 15 residues long. The J segment lost 7 bases and the V segment lost 4 bases, leaving 7 bases of the junction unmatched. The DNA of the CDR3 is TGTGCCAGCAGCTGGGGACAGGGCTCGGGCGGGGAGCTGTTTTTT. Its translation: CASSWGQGSGGELFF.

This rearrangement joins TRBV7-2 to TRBJ2-4; D not certain. V was pared by 4 bases and J by 1 base, with 23 bases between. This CDR3 is 19 amino acids long. The germline V gene has CDR1 SGHTA and CDR2 FQGNSA. The DNA of the CDR3 is TGTGCCAGCAGCTCCATGGGATGGGTCGATTGGGGTGCCAAAAACATTCAGTACTTC. It translates to CASSSMGWVDWGAKNIQYF.

The gene calls are TRBV21-1 and TRBJ1-2; the table names TRBD1, a call not compared with the DNA. TRBV21-1 is a known pseudogene. This CDR3 comprises 14 residues. This CDR3 reads CASSRMGQGRGYTF. Here the CDR3 DNA reads TGTGCCAGCAGCCGAATGGGACAGGGACGTGGCTACACCTTC.

The chain recombines TRBV7-6 with TRBJ2-1, with 7 bases matching TRBD2. The germline V gene has CDR1 SGHVS and CDR2 FNYEAQ. CDR3 length: 17 residues. Trimming cost V 5 bases and J 9 bases; bases outside gene matches: 19. DNA for the CDR3: TGTGCCAGCAGCCCTGGGGTCCTAGCGGAAGAGGATATTGAGCAGTTCTTC. It codes for CASSPGVLAEEDIEQFF.

The rearrangement joins TRBV5-1 to TRBJ1-1; 8 nucleotides agree with TRBD1. The trim removed 4 bases at V and 4 bases at J, leaving 9 bases unmatched. Germline loops: CDR1 SGHRS, CDR2 YFSETQ. This CDR3 region has 15 residues. CDR3 sequence reads: CASSLSAGQGTEAFF. CDR3 DNA sequence: TGCGCCAGCAGCCTGTCTGCAGGACAGGGCACTGAAGCTTTCTTT.

The J gene is TRBJ2-3, the V gene TRBV5-4; TRBD2 matches 8 bases. Trimming took 4 bases from V and 4 from J; bases not matched to a gene: 5. This CDR3 contains 14 residues. The V gene's germline CDR1 is SGHNT and CDR2 YYREEE (reference sequence). As DNA, the CDR3 is TGTGCCAGCAGCCCGGGACTAGAAGCAGATACGCAGTATTTT. Its translation: CASSPGLEADTQYF.

This clone was counted a few times. This chain connects TRBV5-1 to TRBJ2-3, with a weak D call TRBD2 (5 bases). This CDR3 spans 13 amino acids. Trimming took 4 bases from V and 6 from J, leaving 12 bases between them. Per germline, CDR1 SGHRS and CDR2 YFSETQ. The CDR3 protein is CASSREIEDTQYF. CDR3 sequence (DNA): TGCGCCAGCAGCCGGGAAATCGAGGATACGCAGTATTTT.

A few counts support this clone. The chain carries TRBV5-4 and TRBJ1-4; D not resolved. V was cut by 0 bases and J by 3 bases, with 12 bases left in between. This CDR3 spans 16 amino acids. Germline lookup yields CDR1 SGHNT and CDR2 YYREEE (reference sequence). In DNA, the CDR3 is TGTGCCAGCAGCTTGGGAGCCGGCGAGGCTAATGAAAAACTGTTTTTT. Translating gives CASSLGAGEANEKLFF. Supplemented by reference TRBV5-4 and TRBJ1-4, the full variable domain reads ETGVTQSPTHLIKTRGQQVTLRCSSQSGHNTVSWYQQALGQGPQFIFQYYREEENGRGNFPPRFSGLQFPNYSSELNVNALELDDSALYLCASSLGAGEANEKLFFGSGTQLSVL.

This clone showed up just a few times. V gene TRBV19 combines with J gene TRBJ2-2; 8 bases line up with TRBD1. J gave up 7 bases and V 6 bases, and 4 bases lay outside the gene matches. Germline V gene sequence: CDR1 LNHDA, CDR2 SQIVND (reference sequence). There are 13 residues in the CDR3. The CDR3 DNA reads as TGTGCCAGTAGCCAGGGGGCGGGCGGGGAGCTGTTTTTT. This sequence encodes CASSQGAGGELFF.